This T cell receptor beta chain was profiled in a study of control samples from healthy donors and cancer patients (dated by TCRdb to 2020 to 2022). The library was made by the immunoSEQ multiplex PCR assay. Entries here come from immuneACCESS through TCRdb and include only in-frame sequences with V and J called. Some clones fail to appear in such tables; in the studies checked, an unresolved V gene covers under half of the shortfall, and the cause of the remainder is unknown. Counted in this sample were about 140,000 clones; about 85% of them appeared once. Roughly 10% of the sample is in the top ten clones. The CDR3 sequence holds 15 residues, the cysteine and phenylalanine included. Of the read, only the CDR3 DNA is kept; its 45 bases are in frame from base 1. CDR1 PRHDT and CDR2 FYEKMQ were looked up in the germline V gene (reference sequence). V and J lose 5 bases and 4 bases, and a span of 16 bases separates them.

With regard to this clone: The antigen this receptor binds is unknown. Base quality data are lacking; no much larger clone is found one base away.

The receptor was derived from a woman under 40 in good health. Sequenced material: blood. This chain is built from TRBV13 and TRBJ2-3; no D gene can be assigned with confidence. The DNA is TGTGCCAGCAGCACCCGGACGAATCCCGCAGATACGCAGTATTTT. It translates as CASSTRTNPADTQYF.